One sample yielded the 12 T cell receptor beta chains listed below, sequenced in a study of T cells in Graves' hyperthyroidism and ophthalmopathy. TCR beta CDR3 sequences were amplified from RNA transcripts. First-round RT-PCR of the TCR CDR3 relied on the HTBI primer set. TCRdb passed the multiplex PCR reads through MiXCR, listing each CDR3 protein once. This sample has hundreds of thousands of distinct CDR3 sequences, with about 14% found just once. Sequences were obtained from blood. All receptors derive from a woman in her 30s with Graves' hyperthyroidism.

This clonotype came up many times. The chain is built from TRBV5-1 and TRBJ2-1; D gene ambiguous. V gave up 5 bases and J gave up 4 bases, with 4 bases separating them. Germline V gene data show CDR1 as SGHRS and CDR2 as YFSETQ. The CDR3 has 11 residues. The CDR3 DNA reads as TGCGCCAGCAGACATTACAATGAGCAGTTCTTC. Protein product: CASRHYNEQFF.

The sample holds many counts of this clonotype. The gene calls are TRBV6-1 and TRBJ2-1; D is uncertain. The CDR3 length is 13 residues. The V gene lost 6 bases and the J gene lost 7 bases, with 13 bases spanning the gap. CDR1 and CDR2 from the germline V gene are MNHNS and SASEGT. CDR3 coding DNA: TGTGCCAGCAGCCCTACCCGTGGGAATGAGCAGTTCTTC. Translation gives CASSPTRGNEQFF.

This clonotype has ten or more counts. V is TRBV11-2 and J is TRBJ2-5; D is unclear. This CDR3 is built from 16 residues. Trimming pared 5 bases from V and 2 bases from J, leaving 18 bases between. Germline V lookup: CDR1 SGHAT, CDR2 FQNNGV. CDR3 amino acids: CASSPSGALVQETQYF. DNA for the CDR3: TGTGCCAGCAGCCCCTCGGGTGCGTTGGTTCAAGAGACCCAGTACTTC. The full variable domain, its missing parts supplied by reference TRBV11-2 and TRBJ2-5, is EAGVAQSPRYKIIEKRQSVAFWCNPISGHATLYWYQQILGQGPKLLIQFQNNGVVDDSQLPKDRFSAERLKGVDSTLKIQPAKLEDSAVYLCASSPSGALVQETQYFGPGTRLLVL.

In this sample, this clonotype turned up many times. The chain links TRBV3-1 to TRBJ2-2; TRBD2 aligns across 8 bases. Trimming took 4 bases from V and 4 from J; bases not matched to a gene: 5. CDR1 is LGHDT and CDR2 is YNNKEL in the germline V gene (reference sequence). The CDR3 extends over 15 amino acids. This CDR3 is CASSLPGLGTGELFF. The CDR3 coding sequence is TGTGCCAGCAGCCTTCCGGGACTAGGCACCGGGGAGCTGTTTTTT.

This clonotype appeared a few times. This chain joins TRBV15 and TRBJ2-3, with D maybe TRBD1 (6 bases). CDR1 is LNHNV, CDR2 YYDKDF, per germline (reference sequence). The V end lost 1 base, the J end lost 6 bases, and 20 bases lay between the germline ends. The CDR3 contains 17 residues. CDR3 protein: CATSRVQGLTSADTQYF. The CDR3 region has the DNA TGTGCCACCAGCAGAGTTCAGGGGCTTACGTCCGCGGATACGCAGTATTTT.

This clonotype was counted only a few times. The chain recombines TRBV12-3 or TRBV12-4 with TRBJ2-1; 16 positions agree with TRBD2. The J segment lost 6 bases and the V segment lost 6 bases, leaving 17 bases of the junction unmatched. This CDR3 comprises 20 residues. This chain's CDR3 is CASSPGQAGTSGRAFNEQFF. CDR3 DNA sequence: TGTGCCAGCAGCCCCGGACAGGCCGGGACTAGCGGGAGGGCCTTCAATGAGCAGTTCTTC.

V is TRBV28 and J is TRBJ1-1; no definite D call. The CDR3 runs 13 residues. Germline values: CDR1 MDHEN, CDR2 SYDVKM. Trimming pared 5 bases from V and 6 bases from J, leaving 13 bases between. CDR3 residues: CASSIRGNAEAFF. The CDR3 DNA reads TGTGCCAGCAGTATAAGAGGCAACGCTGAAGCTTTCTTT.

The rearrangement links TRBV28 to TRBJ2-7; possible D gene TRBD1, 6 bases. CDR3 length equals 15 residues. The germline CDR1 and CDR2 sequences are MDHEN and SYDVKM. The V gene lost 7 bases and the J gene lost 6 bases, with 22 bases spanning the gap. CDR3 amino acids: CASTKRGQATGEQYF. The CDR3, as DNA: TGTGCCAGCACCAAAAGGGGACAAGCGACGGGCGAGCAGTACTTC.

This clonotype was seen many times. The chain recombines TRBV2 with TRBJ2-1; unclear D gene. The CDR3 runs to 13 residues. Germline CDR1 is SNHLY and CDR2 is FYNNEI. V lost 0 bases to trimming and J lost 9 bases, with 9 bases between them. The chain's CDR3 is CASSEAPVGEQFF. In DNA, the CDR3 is TGTGCCAGCAGTGAAGCGCCAGTAGGTGAGCAGTTCTTC. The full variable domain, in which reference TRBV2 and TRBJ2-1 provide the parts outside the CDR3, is EPEVTQTPSHQVTQMGQEVILRCVPISNHLYFYWYRQILGQKVEFLVSFYNNEISEKSEIFDDQFSVERPDGSNFTLKIRSTKLEDSAMYFCASSEAPVGEQFFGPGTRLTVL.

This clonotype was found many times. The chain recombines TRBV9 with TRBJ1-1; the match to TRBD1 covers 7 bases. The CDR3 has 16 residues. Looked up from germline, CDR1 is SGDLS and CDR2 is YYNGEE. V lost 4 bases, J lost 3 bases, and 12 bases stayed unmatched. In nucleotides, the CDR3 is TGTGCCAGCAGCCCACCGGGACAGCCTTTCTACACTGAAGCTTTCTTT. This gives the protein CASSPPGQPFYTEAFF.

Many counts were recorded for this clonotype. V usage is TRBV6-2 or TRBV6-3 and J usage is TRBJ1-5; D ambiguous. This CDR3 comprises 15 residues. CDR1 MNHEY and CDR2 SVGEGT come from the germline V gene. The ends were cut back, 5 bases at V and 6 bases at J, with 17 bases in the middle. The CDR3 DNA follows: TGTGCCAGCAGTCGGGCAGGCCGAGGGAGTCAGCCCCAGCATTTT. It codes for CASSRAGRGSQPQHF.

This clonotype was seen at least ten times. CDR3 residues: CASSIGGSPLHF. CDR3 DNA: TGTGCCAGTAGTATAGGAGGATCACCCCTCCACTTT. The V gene is TRBV19, the J gene TRBJ1-6; unclear D gene. The CDR3 consists of 12 residues. V shed 1 base and J shed 10 bases, with 5 bases lying between them. Germline assignment: CDR1 LNHDA and CDR2 SQIVND (reference sequence).